What follows is one T cell receptor beta chain and its context. What it recognizes is unknown. CDR3 length: 15 amino acids. Between the trimmed V and J ends, which lost 3 bases and 2 bases, there was a span of 14 bases. Per germline, CDR1 LGHNA and CDR2 YSLEER. This specimen comes from a study of T cell responses to AZD1222 COVID-19 vaccine. Study-level findings and limits: Seropositive at baseline were only a handful of AZD1222 recipients. Clonal diversity was possibly underestimated; the donors were predominantly white British and more often female.

Profiled with immunoSEQ multiplex PCR; TCRdb holds only in-frame clones, not every one. The sample carries 200,000 to 250,000 clones, about 95% recorded once. This material consisted of peripheral blood, taken 28 days after the second dose of the MenACWY control vaccine. V gene TRBV4-3 combines with J gene TRBJ2-7; D possibly uses TRBD1 or TRBD2 (5 bases each). The sequence was obtained from an adult who received the MenACWY meningococcal vaccine as a control. In nucleotides, the CDR3 is TGCGCCAGCAGCCACCACGGGACGGAGGCCTACGAGCAGTACTTC. The encoded protein is CASSHHGTEAYEQYF.